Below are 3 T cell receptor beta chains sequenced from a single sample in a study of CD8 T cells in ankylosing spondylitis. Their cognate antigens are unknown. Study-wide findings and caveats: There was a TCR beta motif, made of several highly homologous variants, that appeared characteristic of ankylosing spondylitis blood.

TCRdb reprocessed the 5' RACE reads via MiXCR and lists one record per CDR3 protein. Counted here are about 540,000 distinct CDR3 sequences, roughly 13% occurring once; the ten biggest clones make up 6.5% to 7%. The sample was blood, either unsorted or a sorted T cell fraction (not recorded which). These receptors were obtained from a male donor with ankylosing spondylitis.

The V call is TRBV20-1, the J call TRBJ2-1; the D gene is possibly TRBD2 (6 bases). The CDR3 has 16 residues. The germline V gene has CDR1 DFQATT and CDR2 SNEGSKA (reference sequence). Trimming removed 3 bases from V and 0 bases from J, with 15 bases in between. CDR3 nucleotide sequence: TGCAGTGCTAGGACGCAGACGGGGGACTCCTACAATGAGCAGTTCTTC. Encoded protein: CSARTQTGDSYNEQFF.

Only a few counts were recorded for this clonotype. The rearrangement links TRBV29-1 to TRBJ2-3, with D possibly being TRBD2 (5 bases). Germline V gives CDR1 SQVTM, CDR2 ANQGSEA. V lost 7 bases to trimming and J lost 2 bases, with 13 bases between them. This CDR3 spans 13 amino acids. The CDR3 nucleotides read TGCAGCGCCCACGGGGTTGCCACAGATACGCAGTATTTT. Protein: CSAHGVATDTQYF.

The CDR3 is CASSLTRTGGYGYTF. CDR3 coding DNA: TGTGCCAGCAGCCTTACTAGGACAGGGGGATATGGCTACACCTTC. This sequence joins TRBV7-6 and TRBJ1-2, with TRBD1 matching over 10 bases. Germline assignment: CDR1 SGHVS and CDR2 FNYEAQ. The length of the CDR3 is 15 residues. The V and J ends lost 5 bases and 5 bases, in that order; junction bases with no gene match: 8.